These 23 T cell receptor beta chains were all obtained from the same sample, sequenced in a study of T cell responses to AZD1222 COVID-19 vaccine. Some clones are missing from TCRdb's copy, which holds only in-frame ones; the method was immunoSEQ multiplex PCR. Found here are around 150,000 clones, under 95% of them singletons; the top ten hold around 1.8%. The sequencing here drew on peripheral blood, taken 28 days after the second AZD1222 dose. These receptors were collected from an adult who received the AZD1222 COVID-19 vaccine.

The chain joins TRBV2 to TRBJ1-4, with 9 bases identical to TRBD1. The CDR3 extends over 14 amino acids. Losses at the gene ends were 6 bases for V and 4 bases for J; bases not matched to a gene: 3. CDR1 and CDR2 from the germline V gene are SNHLY and FYNNEI. The CDR3 DNA reads as TGTGCCAGCAGCCGACAGGGGGGTAATGAAAAACTGTTTTTT. It yields the protein CASSRQGGNEKLFF.

The chain employs TRBV6-1 and TRBJ1-6; D ambiguous. V was pared by 2 bases and J by 7 bases, with 12 bases between. Looked up from germline, CDR1 is MNHNS and CDR2 is SASEGT. This CDR3 region has 15 residues. The CDR3, as DNA: TGTGCCAGCAGTGAAATGGGATTCGGAAATTCACCCCTCCACTTT. Its translation is CASSEMGFGNSPLHF.

The gene calls are TRBV6-6 and TRBJ1-3; TRBD1 matches at 8 bases. CDR1 and CDR2 (germline): MNHNY, SVGAGI (reference sequence). J gave up 4 bases and V 5 bases, and 13 bases lay outside the gene matches. The CDR3 contains 17 residues. The CDR3 loop reads CASSRQPDRAKGNTIYF. The DNA for the CDR3 is TGTGCCAGCAGTCGACAACCGGACAGGGCGAAAGGAAACACCATATATTTT.

The V gene is TRBV7-9, the J gene TRBJ2-3; perhaps D is TRBD1 or TRBD2 (5 bases each). Germline assignment: CDR1 SEHNR and CDR2 FQNEAQ (reference sequence). The CDR3 consists of 16 residues. Trimming cost V 1 base and J 2 bases, with 13 bases left between them. The CDR3 loop reads CASSLGSGTYTDTQYF. The CDR3 DNA reads as TGTGCCAGCAGCTTAGGGTCCGGGACCTACACAGATACGCAGTATTTT.

This chain connects TRBV13 to TRBJ2-3, with a tentative D call TRBD1 (5 bases). This CDR3 has 13 residues. The V end lost 5 bases, the J end lost 1 base, and 7 bases lay between the germline ends. Germline CDR1 reads PRHDT; CDR2 reads FYEKMQ (reference sequence). The CDR3 region is CASSKQGTDTQYF. CDR3 DNA: TGTGCCAGCAGCAAACAGGGCACAGATACGCAGTATTTT.

V and J are TRBV11-1 and TRBJ2-2; 7 bases are shared with TRBD1. The ends lost 1 base at V and 5 bases at J; junction bases unmatched: 4. The CDR3 contains 15 residues. CDR1 and CDR2 from the germline V gene are SGHAT and FQDESV (reference sequence). The CDR3 sequence: CASSLGLGQTGELFF. CDR3 in DNA: TGTGCCAGCAGCTTAGGTCTGGGACAGACCGGGGAGCTGTTTTTT.

The chain is built from TRBV11-3 and TRBJ1-1, with TRBD1 as a possible D gene (5 bases). Germline V gene lookup returns CDR1 SGHNT and CDR2 YENEEA. V was shortened by 5 bases and J by 10 bases, with 14 bases between the two germline ends. The CDR3 is 12 residues long. CDR3 protein: CASSRDGRTAFF. The CDR3 DNA follows: TGTGCCAGCAGCCGGGACGGAAGGACAGCTTTCTTT.

The chain carries TRBV5-1 and TRBJ1-4; no clear D. This CDR3 is built from 14 residues. Trimming stripped 0 bases from V and 5 bases from J, with 8 bases between. Per germline, CDR1 SGHRS and CDR2 YFSETQ. CDR3 DNA: TGCGCCAGCAGCTTGGCAGGAGTAAATGAAAAACTGTTTTTT. It specifies CASSLAGVNEKLFF.

The rearrangement uses TRBV28 and TRBJ2-7, with D maybe TRBD2 (5 bases). The germline CDR1 and CDR2 sequences are MDHEN and SYDVKM. The CDR3 extends over 14 amino acids. The germline V and J ends were trimmed by 6 bases and 2 bases, with 14 bases remaining between them. The CDR3 protein is CASRRAGATYEQYF. The CDR3 nucleotides are TGTGCCAGCAGGCGGGCAGGCGCTACCTACGAGCAGTACTTC.

The V gene is TRBV14, the J gene TRBJ2-2; the D is unclear. The CDR3 consists of 16 residues. The germline CDR1 and CDR2 sequences are SGHDN and FVKESK. Trimming pared 4 bases from V and 0 bases from J, leaving 12 bases between. CDR3 sequence (DNA): TGTGCCAGCAGCCCAACTCTACTCGCGAACACCGGGGAGCTGTTTTTT. Encoded protein: CASSPTLLANTGELFF.

J is TRBJ1-1 and V is TRBV7-3; no reliable D call. In germline, CDR1 is SGHTA, CDR2 FQGTGA. The CDR3 extends over 13 amino acids. V was trimmed by 5 bases and J by 1 base, leaving 8 bases between them. The CDR3 sequence is CASSRDTNTEAFF. The CDR3 DNA sequence: TGTGCCAGCAGCCGCGACACGAACACTGAAGCTTTCTTT.

The chain's CDR3 is CASSFGLAGAPSLSEQYF. In DNA, the CDR3 is TGCGCCAGCAGCTTCGGACTAGCGGGAGCTCCCTCACTCTCAGAGCAGTACTTC. The chain carries TRBV5-1 and TRBJ2-7; 13 bases match TRBD2. Germline loops: CDR1 SGHRS, CDR2 YFSETQ. The V and J ends lost 2 bases and 7 bases, in that order; junction bases with no gene match: 15. The CDR3 is made up of 18 amino acids.

The chain carries TRBV14 and TRBJ1-1, with D uncertain. The CDR3 contains 13 residues. Germline lookup yields CDR1 SGHDN and CDR2 FVKESK. V shed 6 bases and J shed 11 bases, with 19 bases lying between them. The DNA of the CDR3 is TGTGCCAGCAGTCAGAGGGCGGCCGGAGGGGCTTTCTTT. Protein product: CASSQRAAGGAFF.

This sequence joins TRBV9 and TRBJ1-2; D uncertain. The germline V and J ends were trimmed by 3 bases and 0 bases, with 12 bases remaining between them. Germline CDR1 and CDR2: SGDLS and YYNGEE. The CDR3 has 15 amino acids. CDR3 amino acids: CASSARRSSNYGYTF. CDR3 sequence (DNA): TGTGCCAGCAGCGCCCGACGGAGTTCTAACTATGGCTACACCTTC.

The chain carries TRBV19 and TRBJ1-1; a weak D match, TRBD1 (5 bases). Looked up from germline, CDR1 is LNHDA and CDR2 is SQIVND (reference sequence). This CDR3 comprises 15 residues. The germline V and J ends were trimmed by 6 bases and 2 bases, with 16 bases remaining between them. The CDR3 is CASRIGDRINTEAFF. Here the CDR3 DNA reads TGTGCCAGTAGAATTGGGGACCGTATAAACACTGAAGCTTTCTTT.

This clone came up a few times. This chain's CDR3 is CASSPRTGHTGELFF. In nucleotides, the CDR3 is TGTGCCAGCAGCCCACGGACAGGGCACACCGGGGAGCTGTTTTTT. The chain employs TRBV11-2 and TRBJ2-2, with TRBD1 identical over 8 bases. The germline CDR1 and CDR2 sequences are SGHAT and FQNNGV. V was clipped by 5 bases and J by 3 bases; unmatched bases: 5. The CDR3 is made up of 15 amino acids.

The chain couples TRBV9 to TRBJ2-1; D unclear. Trimming stripped 1 base from V and 4 bases from J, with 12 bases between. The CDR3 has 15 residues. The germline CDR1 and CDR2 sequences are SGDLS and YYNGEE. The CDR3 spells CASSVMGFLYNEQFF. The CDR3 DNA reads as TGTGCCAGCAGCGTAATGGGTTTCTTGTACAATGAGCAGTTCTTC.

This clone came up once. The CDR3 coding sequence is TGTGCCAGCACCTCCGGGACTAGCGGGCGGTCCTACAATGAGCAGTTCTTC. Translated, it gives CASTSGTSGRSYNEQFF. The V call is TRBV7-8, the J call TRBJ2-1; TRBD2 aligns across 12 bases. The germline V gene has CDR1 SGHVS and CDR2 FQNEAQ. V shed 7 bases, J shed 1 base, and the junction held 8 bases outside the gene matches. The CDR3 covers 17 residues.

This rearrangement joins TRBV5-1 to TRBJ2-7, with 8 bases identical to TRBD2. Germline-derived CDR1 and CDR2 are SGHRS and YFSETQ. Trimming took 0 bases from V and 2 from J; bases not matched to a gene: 7. The CDR3 spans 16 residues. In DNA form, the CDR3 reads TGCGCCAGCAGCTTGGCCGCTACTAGCGGAGCCTACGAGCAGTACTTC. It codes for CASSLAATSGAYEQYF.

The chain recombines TRBV7-8 with TRBJ1-3, with 7 bases that match TRBD1. J lost 1 base, V lost 4 bases, and 4 bases had no gene match. Germline loops: CDR1 SGHVS, CDR2 FQNEAQ. This CDR3 has 15 residues. CDR3: CASSSLQGSGNTIYF. The CDR3 DNA reads TGTGCCAGCAGCTCATTACAGGGGTCTGGAAACACCATATATTTT.

The J gene is TRBJ2-7, the V gene TRBV7-9; TRBD2 agrees at 10 bases. J lost 2 bases, V lost 5 bases, and 3 bases had no gene match. CDR1 is SEHNR, CDR2 FQNEAQ, per germline (reference sequence). This CDR3 spans 14 amino acids. CDR3 nucleotide sequence: TGTGCCAGCAGCCCGGGGACTAGCGCCTACGAGCAGTACTTC. Translation gives CASSPGTSAYEQYF.

This chain connects TRBV27 to TRBJ1-2; 7 positions match TRBD1. Per germline, CDR1 MNHEY and CDR2 SMNVEV (reference sequence). V gave up 5 bases and J gave up 6 bases; unmatched junction bases: 9. CDR3 size: 14 residues. This CDR3 reads CASSPGTALHGYTF. CDR3 in DNA: TGTGCCAGCAGTCCCGGGACAGCTTTACATGGCTACACCTTC.

The chain combines TRBV11-2 with TRBJ2-2; D gene uncertain. With 0 bases removed from V and 3 bases from J, the gap between germline ends came to 14 bases. The CDR3 runs to 17 residues. Per the germline V gene, CDR1 is SGHAT and CDR2 is FQNNGV. As DNA, the CDR3 is TGTGCCAGCAGCTTAGACGACACTTTTCTGCACACCGGGGAGCTGTTTTTT. Protein: CASSLDDTFLHTGELFF.